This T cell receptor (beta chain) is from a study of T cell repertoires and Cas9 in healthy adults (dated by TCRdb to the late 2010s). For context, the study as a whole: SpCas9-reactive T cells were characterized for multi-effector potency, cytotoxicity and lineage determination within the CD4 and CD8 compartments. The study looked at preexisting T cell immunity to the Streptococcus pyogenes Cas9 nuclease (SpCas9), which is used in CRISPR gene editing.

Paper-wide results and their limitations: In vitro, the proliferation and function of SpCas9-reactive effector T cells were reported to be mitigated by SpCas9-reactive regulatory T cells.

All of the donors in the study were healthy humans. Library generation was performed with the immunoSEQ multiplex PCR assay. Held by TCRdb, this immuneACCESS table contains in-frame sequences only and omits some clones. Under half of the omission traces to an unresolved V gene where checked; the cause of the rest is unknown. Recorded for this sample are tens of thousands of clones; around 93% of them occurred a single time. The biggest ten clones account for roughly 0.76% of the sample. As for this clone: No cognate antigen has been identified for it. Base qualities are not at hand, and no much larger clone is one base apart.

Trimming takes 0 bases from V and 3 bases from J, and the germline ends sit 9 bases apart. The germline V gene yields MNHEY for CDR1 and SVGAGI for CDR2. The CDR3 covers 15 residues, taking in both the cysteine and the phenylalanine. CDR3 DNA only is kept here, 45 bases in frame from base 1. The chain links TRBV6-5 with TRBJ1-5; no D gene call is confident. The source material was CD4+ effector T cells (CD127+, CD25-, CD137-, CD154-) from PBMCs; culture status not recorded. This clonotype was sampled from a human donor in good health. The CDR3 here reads CASSYSSLLNQPQHF. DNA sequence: TGTGCCAGCAGTTACTCCTCCCTGCTCAATCAGCCCCAGCATTTT.